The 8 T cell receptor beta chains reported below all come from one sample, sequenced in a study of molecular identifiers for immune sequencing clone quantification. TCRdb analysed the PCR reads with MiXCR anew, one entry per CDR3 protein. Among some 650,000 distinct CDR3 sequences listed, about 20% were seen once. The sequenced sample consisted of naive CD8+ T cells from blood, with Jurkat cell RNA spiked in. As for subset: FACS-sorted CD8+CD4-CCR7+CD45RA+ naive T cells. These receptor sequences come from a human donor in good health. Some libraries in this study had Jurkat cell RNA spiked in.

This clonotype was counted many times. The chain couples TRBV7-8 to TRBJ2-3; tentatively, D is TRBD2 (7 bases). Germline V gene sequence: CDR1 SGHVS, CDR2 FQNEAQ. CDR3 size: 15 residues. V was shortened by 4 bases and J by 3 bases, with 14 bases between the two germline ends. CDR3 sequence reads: CASSSLGGGTDTQYF. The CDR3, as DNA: TGTGCCAGCAGCTCGTTGGGAGGGGGGACAGATACGCAGTATTTT.

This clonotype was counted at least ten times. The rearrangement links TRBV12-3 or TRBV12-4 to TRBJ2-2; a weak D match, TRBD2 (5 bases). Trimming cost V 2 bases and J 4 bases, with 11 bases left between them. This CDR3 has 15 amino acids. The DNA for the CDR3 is TGTGCCAGCAGTTTATCTGAGCTAGCCACCGGGGAGCTGTTTTTT. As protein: CASSLSELATGELFF.

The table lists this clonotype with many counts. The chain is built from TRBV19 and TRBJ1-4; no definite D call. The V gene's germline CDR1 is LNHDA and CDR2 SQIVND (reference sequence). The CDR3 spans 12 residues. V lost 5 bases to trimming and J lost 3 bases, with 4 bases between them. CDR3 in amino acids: CASSDPNEKLFF. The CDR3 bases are TGTGCCAGTAGTGACCCTAATGAAAAACTGTTTTTT.

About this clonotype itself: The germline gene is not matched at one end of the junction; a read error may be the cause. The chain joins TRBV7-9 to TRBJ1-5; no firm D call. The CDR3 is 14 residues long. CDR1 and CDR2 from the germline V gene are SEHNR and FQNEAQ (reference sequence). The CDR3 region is CANSLGRVNQPQHF. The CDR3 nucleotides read TGTGCCAACAGCTTAGGGCGGGTCAATCAGCCCCAGCATTTT.

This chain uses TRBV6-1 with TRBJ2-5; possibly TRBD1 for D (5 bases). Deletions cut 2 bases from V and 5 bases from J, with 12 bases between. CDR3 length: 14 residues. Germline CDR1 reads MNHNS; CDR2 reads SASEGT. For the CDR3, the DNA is TGTGCCAGCAGTGAAATAGGGGCCAGGGAGACCCAGTACTTC. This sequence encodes CASSEIGARETQYF.

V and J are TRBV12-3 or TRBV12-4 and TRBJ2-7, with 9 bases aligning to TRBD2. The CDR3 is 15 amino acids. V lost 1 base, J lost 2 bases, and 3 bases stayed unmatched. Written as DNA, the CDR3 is TGTGCCAGCAGTTTAGAGGCTAGCGGGACCTACGAGCAGTACTTC. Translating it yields CASSLEASGTYEQYF.

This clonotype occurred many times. The CDR3 nucleotides read TGTGCCAGCAGCGAACCCGCGTACACTTCAGGCAATGAGCAGTTCTTC. Translated: CASSEPAYTSGNEQFF. This chain uses TRBV7-9 with TRBJ2-1; D unclear. V lost 5 bases to trimming and J lost 6 bases, with 20 bases between them. Germline V lookup: CDR1 SEHNR, CDR2 FQNEAQ (reference sequence). This CDR3 contains 16 residues. Using reference TRBV7-9 and TRBJ2-1 for the parts outside the CDR3, the full variable domain is DTGVSQNPRHKITKRGQNVTFRCDPISEHNRLYWYRQTLGQGPEFLTYFQNEAQLEKSRLLSDRFSAERPKGSFSTLEIQRTEQGDSAMYLCASSEPAYTSGNEQFFGPGTRLTVL.

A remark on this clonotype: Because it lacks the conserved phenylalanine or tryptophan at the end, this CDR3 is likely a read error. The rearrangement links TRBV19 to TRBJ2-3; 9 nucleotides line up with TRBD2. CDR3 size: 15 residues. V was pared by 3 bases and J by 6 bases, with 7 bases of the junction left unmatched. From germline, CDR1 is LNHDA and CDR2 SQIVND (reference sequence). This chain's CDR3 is CASSIGGGAIDTQYL. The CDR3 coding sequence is TGTGCCAGTAGTATCGGCGGGGGGGCCATTGATACGCAGTATCTT.